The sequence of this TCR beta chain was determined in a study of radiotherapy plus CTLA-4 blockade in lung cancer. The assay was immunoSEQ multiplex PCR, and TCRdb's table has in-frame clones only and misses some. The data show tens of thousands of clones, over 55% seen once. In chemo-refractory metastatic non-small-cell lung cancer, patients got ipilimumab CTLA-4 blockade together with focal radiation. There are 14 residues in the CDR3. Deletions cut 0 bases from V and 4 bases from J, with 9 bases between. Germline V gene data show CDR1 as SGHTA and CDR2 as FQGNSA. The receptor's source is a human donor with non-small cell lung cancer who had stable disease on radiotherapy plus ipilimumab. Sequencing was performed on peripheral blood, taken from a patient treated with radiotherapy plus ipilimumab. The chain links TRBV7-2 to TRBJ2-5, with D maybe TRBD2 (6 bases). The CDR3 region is CASSLAGTGETQYF. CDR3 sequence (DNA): TGTGCCAGCAGCTTAGCCGGGACTGGAGAGACCCAGTACTTC.